These 17 T cell receptor beta chains were all obtained from the same sample, sequenced in a study of vaccination and CD4 T cells after COVID-19. Sequence data for DNA of cultured CD4+ T cells were generated by the Oncomine TCR Beta short-read assay. TCRdb independently ran MiXCR on the PCR reads; one entry per CDR3 protein. The sample holds some 13,000 distinct CDR3 sequences, 75% seen once. The antigens these receptors bind are not known. Treatment meaning: approximately nine-day PBMC culture with coronavirus spike peptide pools or control peptides (ViraFEST assay). Material for sequencing was CD4+ T cells from blood, cultured in vitro. These receptors were taken from a human donor who had recovered from COVID-19.

This sequence joins TRBV20-1 and TRBJ1-1, with a weak D call TRBD1 (6 bases). CDR1 and CDR2 from the germline V gene are DFQATT and SNEGSKA (reference sequence). The CDR3 has 14 amino acids. Trimming left V 1 base short and J 5 bases short, with 14 bases between. In nucleotides, the CDR3 is TGCAGTGCTAGAGCCCATACAGGGTGGACTGAAGCTTTCTTT. Translating it yields CSARAHTGWTEAFF.

The chain recombines TRBV2 with TRBJ1-1; D is ambiguous. Trimming took off 5 bases at V and 1 base at J, with 5 bases between the two ends. Germline V gives CDR1 SNHLY, CDR2 FYNNEI. This CDR3 has 12 residues. CDR3: CASSTANTEAFF. CDR3 DNA: TGTGCCAGCAGTACTGCGAACACTGAAGCTTTCTTT. The variable domain in full, completed from reference TRBV2 and TRBJ1-1, reads EPEVTQTPSHQVTQMGQEVILRCVPISNHLYFYWYRQILGQKVEFLVSFYNNEISEKSEIFDDQFSVERPDGSNFTLKIRSTKLEDSAMYFCASSTANTEAFFGQGTRLTVV.

CDR3 protein: CAWRKAGGQETQYF. The CDR3 region has the DNA TGTGCCTGGAGAAAAGCGGGAGGGCAAGAGACCCAGTACTTC. V gene TRBV30 combines with J gene TRBJ2-5, with 10 bases fitting TRBD2. Germline assignment: CDR1 GTSNPN and CDR2 SVGIG (reference sequence). V gave up 3 bases and J gave up 2 bases; unmatched junction bases: 3. CDR3 length equals 14 residues. Full variable domain (outside the CDR3, taken from reference TRBV30 and TRBJ2-5): SQTIHQWPATLVQPVGSPLSLECTVEGTSNPNLYWYRQAAGRGLQLLFYSVGIGQISSEVPQNLSASRPQDRQFILSSKKLLLSDSGFYLCAWRKAGGQETQYFGPGTRLLVL.

This clonotype was seen a handful of times. This rearrangement joins TRBV7-2 to TRBJ1-1; D call uncertain. V was pared by 5 bases and J by 5 bases, with 9 bases between. CDR3 length: 12 amino acids. CDR1 and CDR2 (germline): SGHTA, FQGNSA. CDR3 sequence: CASSVSLTEAFF. CDR3 nucleotides: TGTGCCAGCAGCGTAAGTCTAACTGAAGCTTTCTTT. Full variable domain (missing parts from reference TRBV7-2 and TRBJ1-1): GAGVSQSPSNKVTEKGKDVELRCDPISGHTALYWYRQSLGQGLEFLIYFQGNSAPDKSGLPSDRFSAERTGGSVSTLTIQRTQQEDSAVYLCASSVSLTEAFFGQGTRLTVV.

As DNA, the CDR3 is TGCAGTGCTAGGCCGCGGGGGCTCAACACTGAAGCTTTCTTT. It encodes CSARPRGLNTEAFF. The chain joins TRBV20-1 to TRBJ1-1; TRBD1 might be the D (6 bases). From germline, CDR1 is DFQATT and CDR2 SNEGSKA (reference sequence). There are 14 residues in the CDR3. V lost 3 bases and J lost 2, with 13 bases in between.

The chain combines TRBV7-2 with TRBJ2-2; 9 positions agree with TRBD1. V was clipped by 2 bases and J by 7 bases; unmatched bases: 2. The V gene's germline CDR1 is SGHTA and CDR2 FQGNSA. The CDR3 loop spans 14 amino acids. CDR3 amino acids: CASSLTGGNGELFF. CDR3 coding DNA: TGTGCCAGCAGCTTAACAGGGGGCAACGGGGAGCTGTTTTTT.

V and J are TRBV6-1 and TRBJ1-6; D possibly corresponds to TRBD1 (6 bases). Germline loops: CDR1 MNHNS, CDR2 SASEGT. V was pared by 1 base and J by 7 bases, with 11 bases between. CDR3 length: 15 amino acids. The chain's CDR3 is CASSEGGGGNSPLHF. DNA for the CDR3: TGTGCCAGCAGTGAAGGTGGGGGCGGGAATTCACCCCTCCACTTT.

The rearrangement links TRBV30 to TRBJ1-5; 7 bases line up with TRBD1. Germline V gene sequence: CDR1 GTSNPN, CDR2 SVGIG (reference sequence). This CDR3 region has 16 residues. The V gene end was trimmed by 5 bases and the J gene end by 2 bases; junction bases not matched to a gene: 12. CDR3 DNA: TGTGCCTGGGGCCACAAAGGAACAGGGGGCAATCAGCCCCAGCATTTT. It specifies CAWGHKGTGGNQPQHF.

This clonotype showed up just a few times. The CDR3 sequence: CSAPLAGLYEQYF. Here the CDR3 DNA reads TGCAGTGCTCCGCTAGCGGGACTATACGAGCAGTACTTC. The chain couples TRBV20-1 to TRBJ2-7, with 9 bases lining up with TRBD2. CDR3 length equals 13 residues. With 5 bases clipped from V and 4 bases from J, the junction kept 6 bases outside the gene matches. Germline values: CDR1 DFQATT, CDR2 SNEGSKA (reference sequence).

This clonotype was seen more than once but under ten times. The chain uses TRBV20-1 and TRBJ1-1; D may be TRBD1 (6 bases). Germline V gene lookup returns CDR1 DFQATT and CDR2 SNEGSKA (reference sequence). This CDR3 is built from 12 residues. V was clipped by 3 bases and J by 4 bases, with 9 bases between them. The CDR3 sequence: CSARQGPTEAFF. CDR3 coding DNA: TGCAGTGCTAGGCAGGGGCCCACTGAAGCTTTCTTT.

There are a few counts of this clonotype. The V call is TRBV20-1, the J call TRBJ1-1; D possibly corresponds to TRBD1 (5 bases). Trimming took 0 bases from V and 0 from J, leaving 14 bases between them. The CDR3 totals 16 residues. The V gene's germline CDR1 is DFQATT and CDR2 SNEGSKA (reference sequence). For the CDR3, the DNA is TGCAGTGCTAGAGATGGAAGGGGACGGATGAACACTGAAGCTTTCTTT. This translates into CSARDGRGRMNTEAFF.

This chain connects TRBV5-1 to TRBJ1-6, with TRBD1 matching over 9 bases. J lost 3 bases, V lost 3 bases, and 4 bases had no gene match. Germline CDR1 reads SGHRS; CDR2 reads YFSETQ. This CDR3 contains 16 residues. The chain's CDR3 is CASSSGTGRYNSPLHF. As DNA, the CDR3 is TGCGCCAGCAGCTCCGGGACAGGGCGCTATAATTCACCCCTCCACTTT.

The chain employs TRBV10-3 and TRBJ2-6; TRBD1 is a possible D gene (6 bases). Trimming stripped 6 bases from V and 0 bases from J, with 6 bases between. The CDR3 length is 14 residues. CDR1 is ENHRY, CDR2 SYGVKD, per germline. The CDR3, as DNA: TGTGCCATCAGGGACAGCTCTGGGGCCAACGTCCTGACTTTC. It encodes CAIRDSSGANVLTF.

The chain joins TRBV28 to TRBJ1-5; 9 bases are a match to TRBD1. Germline CDR1 reads MDHEN; CDR2 reads SYDVKM. The V segment lost 7 bases and the J segment 4 bases; nucleotides outside the gene matches: 5. The CDR3 loop spans 14 amino acids. CDR3 nucleotides: TGTGCCAGCAACTGGGGACAGGGAAATCAGCCCCAGCATTTT. Its translation: CASNWGQGNQPQHF.

This chain links TRBV6-5 with TRBJ1-5, with TRBD1 identical over 10 bases. CDR1 is MNHEY, CDR2 SVGAGI, per germline. J was trimmed by 2 bases and V by 2 bases; bases with no gene match: 3. The CDR3 loop spans 16 amino acids. CDR3: CASSYRDRGGNQPQHF. CDR3 DNA: TGTGCCAGCAGTTACCGGGACAGGGGTGGCAATCAGCCCCAGCATTTT.

The J gene is TRBJ1-3, the V gene TRBV6-2 or TRBV6-3; unclear D gene. The germline CDR1 and CDR2 sequences are MNHEY and SVGEGT. This CDR3 is built from 14 residues. Trimming removed 6 bases from V and 0 bases from J, with 9 bases in between. CDR3 in DNA: TGTGCCAGCAGCTCAACAGCCTCTGGAAACACCATATATTTT. Its translation: CASSSTASGNTIYF.

The CDR3 DNA is TGCAGTGCTAGAGGCGGGACATCGGGGGCAGATACGCAGTATTTT. Amino acid sequence: CSARGGTSGADTQYF. The V and J genes are TRBV20-1 and TRBJ2-3; TRBD1 or TRBD2 may be the D gene (6 bases each). Trimming removed 1 base at V and 4 bases at J, with 15 bases between. The CDR3 consists of 15 residues. Germline V gene data show CDR1 as DFQATT and CDR2 as SNEGSKA (reference sequence).